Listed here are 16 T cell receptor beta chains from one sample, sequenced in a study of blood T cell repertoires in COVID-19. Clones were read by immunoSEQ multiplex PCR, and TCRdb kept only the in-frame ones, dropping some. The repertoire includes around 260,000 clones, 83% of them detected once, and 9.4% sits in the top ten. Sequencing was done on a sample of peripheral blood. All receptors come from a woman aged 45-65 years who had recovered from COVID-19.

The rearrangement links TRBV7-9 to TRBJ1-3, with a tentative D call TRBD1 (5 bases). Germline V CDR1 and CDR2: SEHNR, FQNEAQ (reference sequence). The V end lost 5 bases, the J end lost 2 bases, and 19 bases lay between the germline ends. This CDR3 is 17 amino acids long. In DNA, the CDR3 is TGTGCCAGCAGCCTAGAGGTAGGGGAATCCGCTGGAAACACCATATATTTT. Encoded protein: CASSLEVGESAGNTIYF.

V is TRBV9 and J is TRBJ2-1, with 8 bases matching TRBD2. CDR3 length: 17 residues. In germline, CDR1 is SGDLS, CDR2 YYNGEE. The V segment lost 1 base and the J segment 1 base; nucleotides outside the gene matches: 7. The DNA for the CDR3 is TGTGCCAGCAGCGTAACCGGGGGGGCCGCTTCCTACAATGAGCAGTTCTTC. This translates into CASSVTGGAASYNEQFF.

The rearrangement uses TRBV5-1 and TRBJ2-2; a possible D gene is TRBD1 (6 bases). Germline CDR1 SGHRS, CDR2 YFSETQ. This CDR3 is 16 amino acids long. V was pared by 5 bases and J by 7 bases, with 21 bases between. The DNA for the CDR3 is TGCGCCAGCAGGCAGACCAGGGGTCTGGGGTTCGGGGAGCTGTTTTTT. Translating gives CASRQTRGLGFGELFF. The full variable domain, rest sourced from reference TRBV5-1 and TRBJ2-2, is KAGVTQTPRYLIKTRGQQVTLSCSPISGHRSVSWYQQTPGQGLQFLFEYFSETQRNKGNFPGRFSGRQFSNSRSEMNVSTLELGDSALYLCASRQTRGLGFGELFFGEGSRLTVL.

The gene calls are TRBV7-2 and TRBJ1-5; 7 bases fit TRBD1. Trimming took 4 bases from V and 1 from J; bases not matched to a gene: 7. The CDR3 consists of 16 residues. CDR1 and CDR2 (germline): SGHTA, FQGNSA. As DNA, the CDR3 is TGTGCCAGCAGCTATTCCGGGACAGCGAGCAATCAGCCCCAGCATTTT. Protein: CASSYSGTASNQPQHF.

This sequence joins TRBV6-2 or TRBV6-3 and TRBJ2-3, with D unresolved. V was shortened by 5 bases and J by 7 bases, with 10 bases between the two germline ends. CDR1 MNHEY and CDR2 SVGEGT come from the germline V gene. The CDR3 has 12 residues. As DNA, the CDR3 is TGTGCCAGCAGTGAGAGCACGCATACGCAGTATTTT. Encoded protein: CASSESTHTQYF.

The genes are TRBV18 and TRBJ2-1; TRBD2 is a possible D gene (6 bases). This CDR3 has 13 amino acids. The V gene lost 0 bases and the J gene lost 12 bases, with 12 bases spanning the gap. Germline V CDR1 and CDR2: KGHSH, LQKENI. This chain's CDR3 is CASSPPSGTGQFF. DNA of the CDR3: TGTGCCAGCTCACCACCGTCGGGGACTGGGCAGTTCTTC.

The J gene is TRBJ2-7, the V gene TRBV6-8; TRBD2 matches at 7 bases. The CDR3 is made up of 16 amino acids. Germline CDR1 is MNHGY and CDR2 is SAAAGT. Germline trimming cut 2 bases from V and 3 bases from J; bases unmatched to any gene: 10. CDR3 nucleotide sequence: TGTGCCAGCAGTTACCGGGGGAGGGGCCTTATCTACGAGCAGTACTTC. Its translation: CASSYRGRGLIYEQYF.

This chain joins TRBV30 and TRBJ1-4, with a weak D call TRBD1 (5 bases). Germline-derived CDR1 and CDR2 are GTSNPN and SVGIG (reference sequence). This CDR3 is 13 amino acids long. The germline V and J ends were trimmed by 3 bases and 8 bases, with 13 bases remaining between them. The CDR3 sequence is CAWRRQGPEKLFF. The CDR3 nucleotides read TGTGCCTGGAGACGGCAGGGCCCGGAAAAACTGTTTTTT.

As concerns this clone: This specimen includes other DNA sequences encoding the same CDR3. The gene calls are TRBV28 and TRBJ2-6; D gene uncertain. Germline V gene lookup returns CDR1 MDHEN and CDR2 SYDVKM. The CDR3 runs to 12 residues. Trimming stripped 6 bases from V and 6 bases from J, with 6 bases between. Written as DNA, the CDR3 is TGTGCCAGCAGAGCCGCGGCCAACGTCCTGACTTTC. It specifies CASRAAANVLTF.

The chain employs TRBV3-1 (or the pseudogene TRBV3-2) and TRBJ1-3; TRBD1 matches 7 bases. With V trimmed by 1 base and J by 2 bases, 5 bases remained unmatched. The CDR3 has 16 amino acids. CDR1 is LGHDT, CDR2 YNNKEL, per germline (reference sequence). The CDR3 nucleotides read TGTGCCAGCAGCCAAGCAACAGGGGCGGCTGGAAACACCATATATTTT. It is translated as CASSQATGAAGNTIYF.

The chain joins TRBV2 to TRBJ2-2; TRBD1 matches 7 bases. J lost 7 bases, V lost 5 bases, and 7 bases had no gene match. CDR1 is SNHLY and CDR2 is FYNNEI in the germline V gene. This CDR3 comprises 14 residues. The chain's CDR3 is CASSPTGESGELFF. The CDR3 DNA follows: TGTGCCAGCAGTCCCACAGGGGAGAGCGGGGAGCTGTTTTTT. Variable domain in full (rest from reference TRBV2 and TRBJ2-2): EPEVTQTPSHQVTQMGQEVILRCVPISNHLYFYWYRQILGQKVEFLVSFYNNEISEKSEIFDDQFSVERPDGSNFTLKIRSTKLEDSAMYFCASSPTGESGELFFGEGSRLTVL.

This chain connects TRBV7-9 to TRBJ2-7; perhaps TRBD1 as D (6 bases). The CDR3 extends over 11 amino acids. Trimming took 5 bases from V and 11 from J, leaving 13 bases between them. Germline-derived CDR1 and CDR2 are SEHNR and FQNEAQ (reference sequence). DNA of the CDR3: TGTGCCAGCAGCGCAGGGACAAGCAAGTACTTC. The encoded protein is CASSAGTSKYF.

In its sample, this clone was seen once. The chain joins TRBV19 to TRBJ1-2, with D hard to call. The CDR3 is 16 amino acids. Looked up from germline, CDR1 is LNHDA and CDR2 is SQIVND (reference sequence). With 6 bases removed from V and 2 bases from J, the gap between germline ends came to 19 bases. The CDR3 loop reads CASRNMGEVNNYGYTF. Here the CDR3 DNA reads TGTGCCAGTAGGAATATGGGAGAGGTCAACAACTATGGCTACACCTTC. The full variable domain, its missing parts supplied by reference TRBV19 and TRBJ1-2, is DGGITQSPKYLFRKEGQNVTLSCEQNLNHDAMYWYRQDPGQGLRLIYYSQIVNDFQKGDIAEGYSVSREKKESFPLTVTSAQKNPTAFYLCASRNMGEVNNYGYTFGSGTRLTVV.

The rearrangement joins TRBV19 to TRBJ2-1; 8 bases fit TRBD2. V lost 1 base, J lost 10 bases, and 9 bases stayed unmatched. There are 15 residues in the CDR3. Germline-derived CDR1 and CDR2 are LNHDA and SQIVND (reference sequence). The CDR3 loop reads CASSIATSGLREQFF. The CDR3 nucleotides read TGTGCCAGTAGTATAGCCACTAGCGGTCTCCGGGAGCAGTTCTTC.

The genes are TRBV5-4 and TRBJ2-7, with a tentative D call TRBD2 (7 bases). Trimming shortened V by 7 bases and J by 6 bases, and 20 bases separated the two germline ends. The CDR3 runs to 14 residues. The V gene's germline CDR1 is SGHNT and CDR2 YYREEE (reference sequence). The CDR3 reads CASSPPGGRREQYF. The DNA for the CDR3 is TGTGCCAGCTCCCCGCCCGGGGGGCGCCGCGAGCAGTACTTC.

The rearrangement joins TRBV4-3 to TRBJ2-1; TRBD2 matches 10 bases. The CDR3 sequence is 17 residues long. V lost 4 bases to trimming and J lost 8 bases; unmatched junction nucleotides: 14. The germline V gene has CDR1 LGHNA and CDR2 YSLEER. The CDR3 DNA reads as TGCGCCAGCAGCCTTGATTTTGTAGCGGGAGGATTCGATGAGCAGTTCTTC. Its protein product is CASSLDFVAGGFDEQFF.